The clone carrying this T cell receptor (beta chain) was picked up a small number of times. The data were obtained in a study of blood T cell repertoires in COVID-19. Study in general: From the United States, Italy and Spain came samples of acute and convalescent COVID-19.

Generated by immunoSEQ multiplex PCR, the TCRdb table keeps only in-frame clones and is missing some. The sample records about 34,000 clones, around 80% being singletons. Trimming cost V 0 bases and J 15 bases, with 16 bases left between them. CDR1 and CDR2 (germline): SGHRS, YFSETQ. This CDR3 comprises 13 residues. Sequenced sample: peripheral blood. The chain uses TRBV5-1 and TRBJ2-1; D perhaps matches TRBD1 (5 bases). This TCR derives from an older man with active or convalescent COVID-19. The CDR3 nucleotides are TGCGCCAGCAGCTTGGACGATAGACAGCCTCGGTTCTTC. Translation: CASSLDDRQPRFF.